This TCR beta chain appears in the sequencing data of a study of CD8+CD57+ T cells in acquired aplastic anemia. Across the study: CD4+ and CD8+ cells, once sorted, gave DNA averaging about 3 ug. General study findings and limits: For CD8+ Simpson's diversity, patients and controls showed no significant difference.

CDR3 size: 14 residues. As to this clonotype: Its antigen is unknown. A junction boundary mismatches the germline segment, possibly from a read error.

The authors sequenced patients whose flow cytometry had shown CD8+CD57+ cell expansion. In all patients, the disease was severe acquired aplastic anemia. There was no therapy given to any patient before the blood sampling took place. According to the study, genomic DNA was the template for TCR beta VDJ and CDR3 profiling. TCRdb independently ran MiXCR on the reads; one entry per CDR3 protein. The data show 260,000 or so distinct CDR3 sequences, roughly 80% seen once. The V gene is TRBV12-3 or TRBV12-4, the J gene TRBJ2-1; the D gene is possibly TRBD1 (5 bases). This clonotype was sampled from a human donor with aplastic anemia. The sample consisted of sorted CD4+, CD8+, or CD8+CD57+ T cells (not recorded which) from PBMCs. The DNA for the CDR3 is TGTTCCAGCAGCTTAGGGGCAGGTGGGAATGAGCAGTTCTTC. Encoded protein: CSSSLGAGGNEQFF.